Below are 14 T cell receptor beta chains sequenced from a single sample in a study of cytomegalovirus exposure and HLA in healthy donors. The assay was immunoSEQ multiplex PCR, and TCRdb's table has in-frame clones only and misses some. The sample holds roughly 50,000 clones, 93% seen once. The specimen sequenced was PBMCs. These receptors all come from a woman in her late teens or twenties in good health and CMV-seropositive.

The rearrangement joins TRBV7-9 to TRBJ2-1, with 8 bases fitting TRBD1. This CDR3 comprises 15 residues. Germline V gene sequence: CDR1 SEHNR, CDR2 FQNEAQ (reference sequence). Trimming at V came to 1 base and at J to 2 bases, leaving 1 base not matched to a gene. The CDR3, as DNA: TGTGCCAGCAGCTTAGGACAGGGGACCTACAATGAGCAGTTCTTC. Amino acids: CASSLGQGTYNEQFF. The whole variable domain, filled in from reference TRBV7-9 and TRBJ2-1, reads DTGVSQNPRHKITKRGQNVTFRCDPISEHNRLYWYRQTLGQGPEFLTYFQNEAQLEKSRLLSDRFSAERPKGSFSTLEIQRTEQGDSAMYLCASSLGQGTYNEQFFGPGTRLTVL.

The V gene is TRBV6-1, the J gene TRBJ1-2, with no clear D. Germline assignment: CDR1 MNHNS and CDR2 SASEGT. This CDR3 is 12 amino acids long. Trimming stripped 2 bases from V and 4 bases from J, with 5 bases between. CDR3 nucleotide sequence: TGTGCCAGCAGTGAACAGTTCTATGGCTACACCTTC. Encoded protein: CASSEQFYGYTF.

The chain links TRBV2 to TRBJ1-6; D is unresolved. Germline assignment: CDR1 SNHLY and CDR2 FYNNEI. The V end was cut by 5 bases, the J end by 9 bases, with 11 bases between. This CDR3 comprises 13 residues. This CDR3 reads CASSTVGSSPLHF. The CDR3 DNA follows: TGTGCCAGCAGTACGGTGGGGAGTTCACCCCTCCACTTT.

Only one count was recorded for this clone. The chain employs TRBV19 and TRBJ2-2, with 12 bases aligning to TRBD2. The CDR3 totals 17 residues. V dropped 8 bases and J dropped 5; count of bases not matched to a gene: 12. Germline V lookup: CDR1 LNHDA, CDR2 SQIVND (reference sequence). CDR3 region: CASSLGLAGGQTGELFF. In nucleotides, the CDR3 is TGTGCCAGTTCTCTCGGTCTAGCGGGGGGGCAAACCGGGGAGCTGTTTTTT.

This chain links TRBV14 with TRBJ2-7; no reliable D call. The CDR3 is made up of 15 amino acids. Trimming stripped 1 base from V and 1 base from J, with 11 bases between. Germline CDR1 reads SGHDN; CDR2 reads FVKESK. The CDR3 DNA reads as TGTGCCAGCAGCCAAGGCCACAGCCCATCCTACGAGCAGTACTTC. Its protein product is CASSQGHSPSYEQYF.

This chain links TRBV29-1 with TRBJ1-2; D uncertain. Germline V gene data show CDR1 as SQVTM and CDR2 as ANQGSEA. Trimming pared 4 bases from V and 2 bases from J, leaving 8 bases between. This CDR3 comprises 12 residues. In DNA, the CDR3 is TGCAGCGTTGTAGACACAAACTATGGCTACACCTTC. It encodes CSVVDTNYGYTF.

The chain uses TRBV18 and TRBJ2-1; D gene ambiguous. The V end lost 3 bases, the J end lost 6 bases, and 18 bases lay between the germline ends. Germline V gene data show CDR1 as KGHSH and CDR2 as LQKENI. The CDR3 has 16 amino acids. The CDR3 bases are TGTGCCAGCTCACCCCAACACGGCAAGACATCCAATGAGCAGTTCTTC. Translating gives CASSPQHGKTSNEQFF.

The rearrangement links TRBV15 to TRBJ2-7; the match to TRBD2 covers 7 bases. Germline CDR1 reads LNHNV; CDR2 reads YYDKDF (reference sequence). The junction had 3 bases not matched to a gene; V was cut back by 1 base and J by 6 bases. The CDR3 loop spans 13 amino acids. Written as DNA, the CDR3 is TGTGCCACCAGCAGAGGGGGGGGAAGCGAGCAGTACTTC. Protein sequence: CATSRGGGSEQYF.

This clone was detected only once. CDR3 protein: CASSETGTGQETQYF. The CDR3 bases are TGTGCCAGCAGTGAAACCGGGACAGGACAAGAGACCCAGTACTTC. The V gene is TRBV25-1, the J gene TRBJ2-5, with 8 bases fitting TRBD1. Trimming at V came to 2 bases and at J to 2 bases, leaving 4 bases not matched to a gene. Germline V lookup: CDR1 MGHDK, CDR2 SYGVNS. This CDR3 has 15 residues. Full variable domain (remainder filled in from reference TRBV25-1 and TRBJ2-5): EADIYQTPRYLVIGTGKKITLECSQTMGHDKMYWYQQDPGMELHLIHYSYGVNSTEKGDLSSESTVSRIRTEHFPLTLESARPSHTSQYLCASSETGTGQETQYFGPGTRLLVL.

V gene TRBV5-1 combines with J gene TRBJ2-7; 11 bases fit TRBD2. The CDR3 length is 15 residues. The germline CDR1 and CDR2 sequences are SGHRS and YFSETQ. V gave up 0 bases and J gave up 5 bases; unmatched junction bases: 4. This CDR3 reads CASSLASTSGNEQYF. CDR3 in DNA: TGCGCCAGCAGCTTGGCGTCGACTAGCGGGAACGAGCAGTACTTC.

The chain recombines TRBV7-8 with TRBJ1-2; 9 bases map to TRBD1. J was trimmed by 2 bases and V by 5 bases; bases with no gene match: 6. The CDR3 covers 15 residues. CDR1 is SGHVS, CDR2 FQNEAQ, per germline. CDR3 protein: CASSILGQGNYGYTF. Here the CDR3 DNA reads TGTGCCAGCAGCATACTCGGACAGGGGAACTATGGCTACACCTTC. The full variable domain, completed using reference TRBV7-8 and TRBJ1-2, is GAGVSQSPRYKVAKRGQDVALRCDPISGHVSLFWYQQALGQGPEFLTYFQNEAQLDKSGLPSDRFFAERPEGSVSTLKIQRTQQEDSAVYLCASSILGQGNYGYTFGSGTRLTVV.

This chain uses TRBV10-3 with TRBJ1-2, with a possible D match to TRBD1 (5 bases). The V gene lost 3 bases and the J gene lost 2 bases, with 10 bases spanning the gap. Looked up from germline, CDR1 is ENHRY and CDR2 is SYGVKD. The CDR3 loop spans 14 amino acids. This chain's CDR3 is CAISDWGENYGYTF. The CDR3 DNA reads TGTGCCATCAGTGATTGGGGCGAAAACTATGGCTACACCTTC.

The J gene is TRBJ2-7, the V gene TRBV27, with D perhaps TRBD2 (7 bases). Germline V gene sequence: CDR1 MNHEY, CDR2 SMNVEV (reference sequence). The germline V and J ends were trimmed by 2 bases and 6 bases, with 17 bases remaining between them. The CDR3 contains 15 residues. CDR3 nucleotide sequence: TGTGCCAGCAGTTTAGGGGGGGCGCAGCATCGCGAGCAGTACTTC. This codes for CASSLGGAQHREQYF.

This chain connects TRBV9 to TRBJ2-2; D may be TRBD1 (6 bases). The CDR3 runs to 13 residues. Trimming stripped 4 bases from V and 6 bases from J, with 10 bases between. CDR1 and CDR2 (germline): SGDLS, YYNGEE. The CDR3 sequence is CASSPRGAGELFF. The CDR3 nucleotides read TGTGCCAGCAGCCCCAGGGGAGCCGGGGAGCTGTTTTTT.